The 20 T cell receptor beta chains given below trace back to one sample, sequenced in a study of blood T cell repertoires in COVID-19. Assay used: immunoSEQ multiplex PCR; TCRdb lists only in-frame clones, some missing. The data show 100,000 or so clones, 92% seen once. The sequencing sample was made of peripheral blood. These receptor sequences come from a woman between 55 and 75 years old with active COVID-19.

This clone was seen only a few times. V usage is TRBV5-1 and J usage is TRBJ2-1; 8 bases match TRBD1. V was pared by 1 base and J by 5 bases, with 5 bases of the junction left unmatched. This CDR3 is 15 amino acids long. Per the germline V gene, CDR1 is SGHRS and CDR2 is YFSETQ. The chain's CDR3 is CASSLQGARDNEQFF. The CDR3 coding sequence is TGCGCCAGCAGCTTGCAGGGGGCGCGGGACAATGAGCAGTTCTTC.

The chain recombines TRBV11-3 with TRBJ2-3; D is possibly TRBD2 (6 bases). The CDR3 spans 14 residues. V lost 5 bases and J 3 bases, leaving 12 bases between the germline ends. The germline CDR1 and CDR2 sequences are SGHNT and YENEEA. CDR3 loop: CASSRGLLTDTQYF. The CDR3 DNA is TGTGCCAGCAGCCGGGGACTTTTAACAGATACGCAGTATTTT.

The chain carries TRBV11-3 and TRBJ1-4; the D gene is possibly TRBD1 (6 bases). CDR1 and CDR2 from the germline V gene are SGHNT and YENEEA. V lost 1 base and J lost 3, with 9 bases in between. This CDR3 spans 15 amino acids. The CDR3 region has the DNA TGTGCCAGCAGCTTAGCCAGGGGTCCTAATGAAAAACTGTTTTTT. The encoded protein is CASSLARGPNEKLFF.

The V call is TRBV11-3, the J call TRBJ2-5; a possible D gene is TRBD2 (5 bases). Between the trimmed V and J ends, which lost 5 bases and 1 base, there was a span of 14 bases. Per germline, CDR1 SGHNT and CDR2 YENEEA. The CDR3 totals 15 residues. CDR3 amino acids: CASSPGLTGQETQYF. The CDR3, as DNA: TGTGCCAGCAGCCCCGGACTGACCGGCCAAGAGACCCAGTACTTC.

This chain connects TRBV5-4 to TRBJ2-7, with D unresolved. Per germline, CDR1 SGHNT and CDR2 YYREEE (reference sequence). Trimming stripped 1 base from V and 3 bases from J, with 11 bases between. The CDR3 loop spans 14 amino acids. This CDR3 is CASSLSGPFYEQYF. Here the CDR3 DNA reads TGTGCCAGCAGCTTGTCGGGTCCCTTCTACGAGCAGTACTTC.

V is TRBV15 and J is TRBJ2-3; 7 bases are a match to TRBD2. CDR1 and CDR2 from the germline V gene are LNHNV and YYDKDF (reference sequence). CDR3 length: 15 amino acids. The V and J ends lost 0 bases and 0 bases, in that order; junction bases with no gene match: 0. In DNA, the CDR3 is TGTGCCACCAGCAGAGATAGCGGGAGCACAGATACGCAGTATTTT. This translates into CATSRDSGSTDTQYF.

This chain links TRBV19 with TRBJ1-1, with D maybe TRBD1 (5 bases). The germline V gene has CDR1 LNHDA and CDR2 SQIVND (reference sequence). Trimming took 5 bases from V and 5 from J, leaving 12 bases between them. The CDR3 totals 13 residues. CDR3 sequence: CASSAGPWTEAFF. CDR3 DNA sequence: TGTGCCAGTAGTGCAGGGCCGTGGACTGAAGCTTTCTTT.

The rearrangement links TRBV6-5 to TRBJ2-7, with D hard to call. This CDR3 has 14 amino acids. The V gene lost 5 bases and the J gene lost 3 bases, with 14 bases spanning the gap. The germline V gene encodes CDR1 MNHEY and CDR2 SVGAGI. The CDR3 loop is CASSPTSSGYEQYF. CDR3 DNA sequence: TGTGCCAGCAGTCCAACTTCTTCGGGCTACGAGCAGTACTTC.

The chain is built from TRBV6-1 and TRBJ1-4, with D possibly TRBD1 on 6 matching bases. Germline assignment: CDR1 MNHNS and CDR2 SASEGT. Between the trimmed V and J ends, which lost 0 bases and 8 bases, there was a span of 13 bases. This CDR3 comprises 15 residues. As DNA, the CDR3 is TGTGCCAGCAGTGAAGCAGGGGGAATTGGCGAAAAACTGTTTTTT. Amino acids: CASSEAGGIGEKLFF.

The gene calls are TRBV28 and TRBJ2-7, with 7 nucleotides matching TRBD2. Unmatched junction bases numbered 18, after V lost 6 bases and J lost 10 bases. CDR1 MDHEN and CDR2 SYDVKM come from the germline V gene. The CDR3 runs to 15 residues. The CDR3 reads CASRLRREGTFDQYF. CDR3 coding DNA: TGTGCCAGCAGGCTCCGGAGGGAGGGGACCTTTGATCAGTACTTC. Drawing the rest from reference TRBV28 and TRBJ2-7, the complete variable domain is DVKVTQSSRYLVKRTGEKVFLECVQDMDHENMFWYRQDPGLGLRLIYFSYDVKMKEKGDIPEGYSVSREKKERFSLILESASTNQTSMYLCASRLRREGTFDQYFGPGTRLTVT.

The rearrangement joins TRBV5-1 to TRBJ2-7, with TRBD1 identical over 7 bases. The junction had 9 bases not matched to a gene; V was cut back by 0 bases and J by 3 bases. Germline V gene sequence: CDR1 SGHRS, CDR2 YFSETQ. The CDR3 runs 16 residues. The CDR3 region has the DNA TGCGCCAGCAGCTTGGAGCCGACAGGGAGACTCTACGAGCAGTACTTC. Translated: CASSLEPTGRLYEQYF.

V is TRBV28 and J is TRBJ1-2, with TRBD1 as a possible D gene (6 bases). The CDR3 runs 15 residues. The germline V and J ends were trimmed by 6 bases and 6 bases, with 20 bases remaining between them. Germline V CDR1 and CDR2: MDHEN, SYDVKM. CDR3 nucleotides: TGTGCCAGCAGCCCTCTGGACAGCCGCCCGGATGGCTACACCTTC. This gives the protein CASSPLDSRPDGYTF.

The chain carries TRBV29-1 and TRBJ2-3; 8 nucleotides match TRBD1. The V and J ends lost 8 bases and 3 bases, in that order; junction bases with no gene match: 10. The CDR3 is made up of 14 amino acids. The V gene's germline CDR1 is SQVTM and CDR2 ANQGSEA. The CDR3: CSFSRDRPTDTQYF. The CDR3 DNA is TGCAGCTTCTCTCGGGACAGGCCAACAGATACGCAGTATTTT.

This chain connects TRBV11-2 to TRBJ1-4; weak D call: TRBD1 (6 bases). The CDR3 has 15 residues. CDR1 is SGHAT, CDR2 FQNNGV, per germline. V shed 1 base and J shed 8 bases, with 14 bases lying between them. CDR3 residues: CASSLGNREGEKLFF. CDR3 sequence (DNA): TGTGCCAGCAGCTTAGGAAACAGGGAGGGAGAAAAACTGTTTTTT.

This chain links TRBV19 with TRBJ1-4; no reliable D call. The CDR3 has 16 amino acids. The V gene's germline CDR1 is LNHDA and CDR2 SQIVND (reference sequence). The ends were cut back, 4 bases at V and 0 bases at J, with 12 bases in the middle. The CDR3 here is CASSKTSAPTNEKLFF. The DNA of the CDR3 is TGTGCCAGTAGTAAAACGAGTGCTCCAACTAATGAAAAACTGTTTTTT.

The CDR3 loop reads CASLDRAAGELFF. CDR3 nucleotides: TGTGCCAGCTTAGACAGGGCCGCCGGGGAGCTGTTTTTT. V and J are TRBV2 and TRBJ2-2; 7 bases map to TRBD1. Looked up from germline, CDR1 is SNHLY and CDR2 is FYNNEI. This CDR3 has 13 residues. The V and J ends lost 8 bases and 6 bases, in that order; junction bases with no gene match: 6.

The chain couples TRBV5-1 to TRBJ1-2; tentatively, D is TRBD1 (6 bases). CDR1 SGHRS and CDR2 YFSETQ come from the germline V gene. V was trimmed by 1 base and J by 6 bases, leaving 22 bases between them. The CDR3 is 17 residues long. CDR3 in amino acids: CASSLMYRDTVLDGYTF. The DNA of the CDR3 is TGCGCCAGCAGCTTGATGTACAGGGACACGGTCCTTGATGGCTACACCTTC. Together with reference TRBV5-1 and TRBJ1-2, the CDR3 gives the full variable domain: KAGVTQTPRYLIKTRGQQVTLSCSPISGHRSVSWYQQTPGQGLQFLFEYFSETQRNKGNFPGRFSGRQFSNSRSEMNVSTLELGDSALYLCASSLMYRDTVLDGYTFGSGTRLTVV.

The DNA of the CDR3 is TGCGCCAGCAGCCCCGCCGGGGTAGAGAATGAAAAACTGTTTTTT. This gives the protein CASSPAGVENEKLFF. J is TRBJ1-4 and V is TRBV5-1; D is unresolved. The CDR3 covers 15 residues. Trimming took 4 bases from V and 5 from J, leaving 15 bases between them. Germline V gives CDR1 SGHRS, CDR2 YFSETQ.

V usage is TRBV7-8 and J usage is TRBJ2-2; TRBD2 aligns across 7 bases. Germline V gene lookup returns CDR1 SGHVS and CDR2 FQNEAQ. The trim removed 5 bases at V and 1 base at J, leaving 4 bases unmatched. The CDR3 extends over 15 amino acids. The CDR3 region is CASSTGTKNTGELFF. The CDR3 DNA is TGTGCCAGCAGCACCGGGACTAAGAACACCGGGGAGCTGTTTTTT.

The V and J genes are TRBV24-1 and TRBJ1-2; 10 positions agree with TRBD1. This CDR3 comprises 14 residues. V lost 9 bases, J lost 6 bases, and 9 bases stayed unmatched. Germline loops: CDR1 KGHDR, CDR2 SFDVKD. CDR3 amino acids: CATSKGQGIDGYTF. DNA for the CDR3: TGTGCCACCTCTAAGGGACAGGGGATCGATGGCTACACCTTC.